Each of the 24 T cell receptor beta chains below was sequenced from the same sample in a study of cytomegalovirus exposure and HLA in healthy donors. The assay was immunoSEQ multiplex PCR, and TCRdb's table has in-frame clones only and misses some. This sample has around 220,000 clones, with around four fifths found just once. Sample: PBMCs. These receptors were obtained from a woman aged 25 to 39 in good health and CMV-seropositive.

The gene calls are TRBV5-1 and TRBJ2-3, with a weak D call TRBD2 (6 bases). CDR3 length: 17 residues. CDR1 is SGHRS, CDR2 YFSETQ, per germline. Trimming took 4 bases from V and 1 from J, leaving 19 bases between them. The DNA of the CDR3 is TGCGCCAGCAGCGGGGGACTTTTTGGTAGACGCACAGATACGCAGTATTTT. The encoded protein is CASSGGLFGRRTDTQYF. Variable domain in full (rest from reference TRBV5-1 and TRBJ2-3): KAGVTQTPRYLIKTRGQQVTLSCSPISGHRSVSWYQQTPGQGLQFLFEYFSETQRNKGNFPGRFSGRQFSNSRSEMNVSTLELGDSALYLCASSGGLFGRRTDTQYFGPGTRLTVL.

This chain joins TRBV30 and TRBJ2-7; 13 bases are shared with TRBD2. This CDR3 is 17 amino acids long. The trim removed 2 bases at V and 1 base at J, leaving 8 bases unmatched. From germline, CDR1 is GTSNPN and CDR2 SVGIG (reference sequence). The CDR3 loop is CAWSSGLAGSTSYEQYF. DNA for the CDR3: TGTGCCTGGAGTTCGGGACTAGCGGGATCCACGTCCTACGAGCAGTACTTC.

The gene calls are TRBV27 and TRBJ2-1, with TRBD2 matching over 7 bases. This CDR3 is built from 14 residues. The trim removed 4 bases at V and 8 bases at J, leaving 8 bases unmatched. The V gene's germline CDR1 is MNHEY and CDR2 SMNVEV (reference sequence). CDR3 region: CASSSLRLAYEQFF. As DNA, the CDR3 is TGTGCCAGCAGTTCCCTCAGACTAGCCTATGAGCAGTTCTTC.

The V and J genes are TRBV27 and TRBJ2-1; D unclear. Germline V gene data show CDR1 as MNHEY and CDR2 as SMNVEV (reference sequence). Trimming pared 3 bases from V and 0 bases from J, leaving 6 bases between. CDR3 length: 14 residues. The CDR3: CASSFPSSYNEQFF. CDR3 nucleotides: TGTGCCAGCAGTTTTCCGAGCTCCTACAATGAGCAGTTCTTC.

This clone is a singleton in its sample. The chain carries TRBV7-2 and TRBJ1-2; TRBD1 agrees at 12 bases. The CDR3 is 18 residues long. With 0 bases clipped from V and 7 bases from J, the junction kept 12 bases outside the gene matches. The germline CDR1 and CDR2 sequences are SGHTA and FQGNSA. Here the CDR3 DNA reads TGTGCCAGCAGCTTAGCGCTCTTGGGACAGGGGGCGCAAAGTGGCTACACCTTC. It codes for CASSLALLGQGAQSGYTF. Full variable domain (missing parts from reference TRBV7-2 and TRBJ1-2): GAGVSQSPSNKVTEKGKDVELRCDPISGHTALYWYRQSLGQGLEFLIYFQGNSAPDKSGLPSDRFSAERTGGSVSTLTIQRTQQEDSAVYLCASSLALLGQGAQSGYTFGSGTRLTVV.

The chain uses TRBV30 and TRBJ2-7, with D maybe TRBD2 (5 bases). V was pared by 0 bases and J by 2 bases, with 11 bases between. The CDR3 extends over 14 amino acids. From germline, CDR1 is GTSNPN and CDR2 SVGIG (reference sequence). The CDR3 is CAWSVVQRTYEQYF. As DNA, the CDR3 is TGTGCCTGGAGTGTAGTACAGCGGACCTACGAGCAGTACTTC. The whole variable domain, filled in from reference TRBV30 and TRBJ2-7, reads SQTIHQWPATLVQPVGSPLSLECTVEGTSNPNLYWYRQAAGRGLQLLFYSVGIGQISSEVPQNLSASRPQDRQFILSSKKLLLSDSGFYLCAWSVVQRTYEQYFGPGTRLTVT.

The genes are TRBV7-2 and TRBJ2-2; 8 bases are shared with TRBD1. The germline gives CDR1 SGHTA, CDR2 FQGNSA. This CDR3 spans 16 amino acids. V shed 0 bases and J 1 base; nucleotides not matched to a gene: 1. CDR3 protein: CASSLAGTGNTGELFF. CDR3 bases: TGTGCCAGCAGCTTAGCCGGGACAGGGAACACCGGGGAGCTGTTTTTT. Drawing the rest from reference TRBV7-2 and TRBJ2-2, the complete variable domain is GAGVSQSPSNKVTEKGKDVELRCDPISGHTALYWYRQSLGQGLEFLIYFQGNSAPDKSGLPSDRFSAERTGGSVSTLTIQRTQQEDSAVYLCASSLAGTGNTGELFFGEGSRLTVL.

A single count supports this clone. This chain links TRBV6-5 with TRBJ1-4; D is unclear. Trimming shortened V by 6 bases and J by 4 bases, and 9 bases separated the two germline ends. CDR3 size: 13 residues. CDR1 and CDR2 from the germline V gene are MNHEY and SVGAGI. The CDR3: CASRTDHNEKLFF. The CDR3 region has the DNA TGTGCCAGCAGAACGGACCATAATGAAAAACTGTTTTTT.

J is TRBJ2-7 and V is TRBV27; 9 bases align to TRBD1. With 10 bases clipped from V and 6 bases from J, the junction kept 13 bases outside the gene matches. This CDR3 region has 14 residues. CDR1 MNHEY and CDR2 SMNVEV come from the germline V gene (reference sequence). For the CDR3, the DNA is TGTGCCACCCGAGGCGGGACAGGGTTCACCGAGCAGTACTTC. This codes for CATRGGTGFTEQYF.

This clone was recorded only once. The chain joins TRBV13 to TRBJ2-5; TRBD1 agrees at 7 bases. J was trimmed by 0 bases and V by 4 bases; bases with no gene match: 8. This CDR3 spans 16 amino acids. CDR1 is PRHDT and CDR2 is FYEKMQ in the germline V gene (reference sequence). CDR3 in DNA: TGTGCCAGCAGCTCCAACCGGGACAGCTACCAAGAGACCCAGTACTTC. Protein sequence: CASSSNRDSYQETQYF.

J is TRBJ2-7 and V is TRBV4-1; 7 bases are a match to TRBD1. V was pared by 1 base and J by 2 bases, with 8 bases of the junction left unmatched. The CDR3 runs to 16 residues. Germline V gives CDR1 MGHRA, CDR2 YSYEKL. The CDR3 nucleotides are TGCGCCAGCAGCCAAGCCCCGGGACAGACGGCCTACGAGCAGTACTTC. Its protein product is CASSQAPGQTAYEQYF.

The genes are TRBV29-1 and TRBJ1-2; D is undetermined. Germline CDR1 SQVTM, CDR2 ANQGSEA. The V and J ends lost 5 bases and 6 bases respectively, with 10 bases between them. The CDR3 sequence is 11 residues long. CDR3 protein: CSVPFEDGYTF. The CDR3 region has the DNA TGCAGCGTTCCTTTTGAGGATGGCTACACCTTC. Based on the CDR3 plus reference TRBV29-1 and TRBJ1-2, the full variable domain is SAVISQKPSRDICQRGTSLTIQCQVDSQVTMMFWYRQQPGQSLTLIATANQGSEATYESGFVIDKFPISRPNLTFSTLTVSNMSPEDSSIYLCSVPFEDGYTFGSGTRLTVV.

The rearrangement joins TRBV6-5 to TRBJ2-1, with a weak D call TRBD1 (6 bases). CDR1 and CDR2 (germline): MNHEY, SVGAGI. Trimming stripped 6 bases from V and 0 bases from J, with 12 bases between. CDR3 length: 15 residues. The CDR3 DNA reads as TGTGCCAGCAGACCTAACAGGGACTCCTACAATGAGCAGTTCTTC. This gives the protein CASRPNRDSYNEQFF.

This clone was picked up a small number of times. The gene calls are TRBV27 and TRBJ2-7; no definite D call. The CDR3 has 12 residues. Germline V gene sequence: CDR1 MNHEY, CDR2 SMNVEV (reference sequence). V shed 8 bases and J shed 2 bases, with 10 bases lying between them. The CDR3 coding sequence is TGTGCCAGCGGGCGGACGACCTACGAGCAGTACTTC. This codes for CASGRTTYEQYF.

The chain carries TRBV6-1 and TRBJ2-1; possibly TRBD1 or TRBD2 for D (5 bases each). The V gene's germline CDR1 is MNHNS and CDR2 SASEGT. The CDR3 runs 13 residues. Trimming shortened V by 4 bases and J by 7 bases, and 11 bases separated the two germline ends. This CDR3 is CASSVRGRNEQFF. In DNA form, the CDR3 reads TGTGCCAGCAGTGTGAGGGGCAGGAATGAGCAGTTCTTC.

Turning to this clone: Other DNA variants within this sample encode the same CDR3. The CDR3 coding sequence is TGTGCCAGCAGTTTGGACAGCAATCAGCCCCAGCATTTT. Amino acids: CASSLDSNQPQHF. J is TRBJ1-5 and V is TRBV6-5; D is unresolved. CDR1 and CDR2 (germline): MNHEY, SVGAGI. Trimming removed 4 bases from V and 1 base from J, with 5 bases in between. This CDR3 has 13 amino acids.

The chain joins TRBV18 to TRBJ1-1; no clear D gene. V gave up 8 bases and J gave up 1 base, with 11 bases separating them. From germline, CDR1 is KGHSH and CDR2 LQKENI. This CDR3 is 13 amino acids long. CDR3 residues: CASRVGENTEAFF. The CDR3 DNA is TGTGCCAGCCGGGTCGGAGAGAACACTGAAGCTTTCTTT.

The V gene is TRBV19, the J gene TRBJ1-2, with D possibly matching TRBD1 (5 bases). The CDR3 is made up of 13 amino acids. Per germline, CDR1 LNHDA and CDR2 SQIVND (reference sequence). V gave up 9 bases and J gave up 0 bases, with 11 bases separating them. This CDR3 reads CASGDYSNYGYTF. The CDR3 DNA reads TGTGCCAGCGGGGACTACTCTAACTATGGCTACACCTTC.

The V call is TRBV7-6, the J call TRBJ2-2; no clear D gene. Germline V gene lookup returns CDR1 SGHVS and CDR2 FNYEAQ. The CDR3 covers 14 residues. Trimming shortened V by 0 bases and J by 4 bases, and 6 bases separated the two germline ends. Here the CDR3 reads CASSLARFTGELFF. CDR3 nucleotide sequence: TGTGCCAGCAGCTTAGCGCGGTTCACCGGGGAGCTGTTTTTT.

The gene calls are TRBV7-8 and TRBJ2-7; 8 nucleotides align to TRBD1. V was pared by 4 bases and J by 7 bases, with 9 bases of the junction left unmatched. The CDR3 sequence is 14 residues long. CDR1 SGHVS and CDR2 FQNEAQ come from the germline V gene. CDR3 DNA: TGTGCCAGCAGCTCCGGGACAGGAAGGTTGGAGCAGTACTTC. Residues: CASSSGTGRLEQYF.

The table lists this clone with a count of one. The genes are TRBV6-1 and TRBJ2-7; TRBD1 matches at 10 bases. Germline V gene sequence: CDR1 MNHNS, CDR2 SASEGT. Trimming at V came to 2 bases and at J to 2 bases, leaving 3 bases not matched to a gene. The CDR3 has 15 amino acids. The CDR3 protein is CASSESGQGTYEQYF. The CDR3 nucleotides are TGTGCCAGCAGTGAATCGGGACAGGGGACCTACGAGCAGTACTTC.

V is TRBV4-1 and J is TRBJ2-5, with D hard to call. Trimming removed 1 base at V and 3 bases at J, with 9 bases between. Germline V gene sequence: CDR1 MGHRA, CDR2 YSYEKL. CDR3 size: 14 residues. CDR3 coding DNA: TGCGCCAGCAGCCAAGTTGAAGGAGAAGAGACCCAGTACTTC. Residues: CASSQVEGEETQYF.

The rearrangement uses TRBV2 and TRBJ1-4, with 10 positions matching TRBD1. The J segment lost 4 bases and the V segment lost 6 bases, leaving 8 bases of the junction unmatched. Germline V lookup: CDR1 SNHLY, CDR2 FYNNEI. The CDR3 totals 16 residues. DNA of the CDR3: TGTGCCAGCAGGACCCCTGGACAGGGGGTTAATGAAAAACTGTTTTTT. It translates to CASRTPGQGVNEKLFF.

The rearrangement uses TRBV27 and TRBJ2-7, with 8 positions matching TRBD1. The V gene end was trimmed by 1 base and the J gene end by 3 bases; junction bases not matched to a gene: 8. The CDR3 is 16 amino acids. Germline loops: CDR1 MNHEY, CDR2 SMNVEV (reference sequence). The CDR3 nucleotides read TGTGCCAGCAGTTTATTTGGGACAGGTTCCTACTACGAGCAGTACTTC. It is translated as CASSLFGTGSYYEQYF.